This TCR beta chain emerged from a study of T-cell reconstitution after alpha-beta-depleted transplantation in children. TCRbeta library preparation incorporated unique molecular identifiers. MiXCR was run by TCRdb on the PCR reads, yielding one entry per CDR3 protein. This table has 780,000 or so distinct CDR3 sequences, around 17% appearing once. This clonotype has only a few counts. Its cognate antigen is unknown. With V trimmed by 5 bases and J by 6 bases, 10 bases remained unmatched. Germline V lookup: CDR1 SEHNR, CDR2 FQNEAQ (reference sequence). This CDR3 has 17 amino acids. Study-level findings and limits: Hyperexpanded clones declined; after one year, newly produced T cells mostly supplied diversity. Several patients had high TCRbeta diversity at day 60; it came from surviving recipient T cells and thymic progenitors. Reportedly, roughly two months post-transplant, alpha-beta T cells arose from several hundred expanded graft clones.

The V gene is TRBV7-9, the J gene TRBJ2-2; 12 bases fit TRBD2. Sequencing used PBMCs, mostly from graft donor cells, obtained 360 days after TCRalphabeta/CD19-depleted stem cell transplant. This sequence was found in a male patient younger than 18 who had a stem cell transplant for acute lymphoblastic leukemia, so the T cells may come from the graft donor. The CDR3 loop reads CASSQPLAGGPAGELFF. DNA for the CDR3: TGTGCCAGCAGCCAGCCCCTAGCGGGAGGGCCTGCCGGGGAGCTGTTTTTT.